This T cell receptor (beta chain) emerged from a study of T-cell reconstitution after alpha-beta-depleted transplantation in children. With regard to this clonotype: What it binds is not known.

The TCRbeta library was prepared with unique molecular identifiers. TCRdb processed the PCR reads anew with MiXCR; each CDR3 protein has one entry. The sample has 550,000 to 600,000 distinct CDR3 sequences; under 25% are singletons. V was pared by 4 bases and J by 3 bases, with 16 bases between. The CDR3 loop spans 15 amino acids. CDR1 MNHEY and CDR2 SVGAGI come from the germline V gene. General observations from the study: Where alpha-beta T cells came from about two months after transplant was reportedly several hundred expanded graft clones. At day 60, the high TCRbeta diversity found in some patients originated from recipient T cells and thymic progenitors that had survived. Newly produced T cells mostly provided counts and TCRbeta diversity after one year, as hyperexpanded clones declined.

This chain uses TRBV6-5 with TRBJ2-7, with D possibly matching TRBD1 (6 bases). This clonotype originated in a boy under two years old who had a stem cell transplant for acute myeloid leukemia, so the T cells may come from the graft donor. The sequencing here drew on PBMCs, mostly from graft donor cells, taken 360 days after TCRalphabeta/CD19-depleted stem cell transplant. The CDR3 bases are TGTGCCAGCAGTTGGGGGTTTAGGGGGAACTACGAGCAGTACTTC. Translated: CASSWGFRGNYEQYF.